This T cell receptor (beta chain) was identified during a study of CD8 T cells in ankylosing spondylitis. Libraries of TCR beta came from quantitative 5'-RACE with molecular barcodes. A single record per CDR3 protein comes from TCRdb applying MiXCR to the 5' RACE reads. The data contain 85,000 to 90,000 distinct CDR3 sequences, 27% of them seen just once; the ten biggest clones take up roughly three fifths. Study-level results: The study identified a TCR beta motif of roughly eight highly homologous variants that appeared characteristic of ankylosing spondylitis blood. Relatively scarce in peripheral blood, disease-linked clones were CD8+. Reported data indicate significant enrichment of disease-linked clones within matched ankylosing spondylitis synovial fluid.

Remarks on this clonotype: Antigen: not known.

V lost 3 bases to trimming and J lost 2 bases, with 10 bases between them. This CDR3 contains 15 residues. Germline CDR1 is SNHLY and CDR2 is FYNNEI. The V call is TRBV2, the J call TRBJ2-2, with D possibly being TRBD2 (6 bases). Material: blood, either unsorted or a sorted T cell fraction (not recorded which). This receptor was obtained from a male donor with ankylosing spondylitis or in good health (not recorded which). CDR3 coding DNA: TGTGCCAGCAGTGAGGGACTCGGCAACACCGGGGAGCTGTTTTTT. As protein: CASSEGLGNTGELFF.